The 30 T cell receptor beta chains given below trace back to one sample, sequenced in a study of CD8 T cells in ankylosing spondylitis (dated by TCRdb to between 2016 and 2019). Receptors were amplified or captured by 5' RACE. Sequencing took place on an Illumina HiSeq 2500. TCRdb trimmed the raw reads at Q25, called clones with MiXCR and kept productive beta chains. Entries that share a CDR3 protein sequence are merged under the most common genes and DNA. In all, the sample holds fewer than 350,000 distinct CDR3 sequences, and roughly 12% of those were seen once. The top ten clonotypes cover 9.1% of the sample. Specimen: blood, either unsorted or a sorted T cell fraction (not recorded which). These receptors were taken from a female donor with ankylosing spondylitis or in good health (not recorded which).

This clonotype was detected ten times or more. V gene TRBV28 combines with J gene TRBJ1-1, with a possible D match to TRBD1 (5 bases). This CDR3 spans 15 amino acids. CDR1 and CDR2 from the germline V gene are MDHEN and SYDVKM. Trimming took 7 bases from V and 3 from J, leaving 18 bases between them. CDR3 sequence (DNA): TGTGCCAGCACACGTACAGGTTCCGTGGACACTGAAGCTTTCTTT. Translation: CASTRTGSVDTEAFF. Filled out from reference TRBV28 and TRBJ1-1, the complete variable domain reads DVKVTQSSRYLVKRTGEKVFLECVQDMDHENMFWYRQDPGLGLRLIYFSYDVKMKEKGDIPEGYSVSREKKERFSLILESASTNQTSMYLCASTRTGSVDTEAFFGQGTRLTVV.

The CDR3 DNA reads as TGTGCCAGCAGTGTCCCGAGCACCGGGGAGCTGTTTTTT. It codes for CASSVPSTGELFF. The chain links TRBV25-1 to TRBJ2-2; D gene uncertain. Germline loops: CDR1 MGHDK, CDR2 SYGVNS. V was pared by 4 bases and J by 4 bases, with 7 bases between. The CDR3 is made up of 13 amino acids.

This rearrangement joins TRBV28 to TRBJ2-1, with D possibly TRBD2 on 6 matching bases. Trimming stripped 2 bases from V and 9 bases from J, with 11 bases between. The CDR3 is made up of 13 amino acids. From germline, CDR1 is MDHEN and CDR2 SYDVKM. CDR3: CASSLTAGGEQFF. The CDR3, as DNA: TGTGCCAGCAGTTTAACGGCCGGGGGTGAGCAGTTCTTC. The full variable domain, in which reference TRBV28 and TRBJ2-1 provide the parts outside the CDR3, is DVKVTQSSRYLVKRTGEKVFLECVQDMDHENMFWYRQDPGLGLRLIYFSYDVKMKEKGDIPEGYSVSREKKERFSLILESASTNQTSMYLCASSLTAGGEQFFGPGTRLTVL.

This clonotype was seen at least ten times. The chain employs TRBV12-3 or TRBV12-4 and TRBJ2-1; 8 positions match TRBD1. This CDR3 contains 15 residues. With V trimmed by 6 bases and J by 4 bases, 8 bases remained unmatched. The CDR3 region is CASSVAGGAYNEQFF. The CDR3 region has the DNA TGTGCCAGCAGCGTAGCAGGGGGCGCATACAATGAGCAGTTCTTC.

This clonotype was seen ten or more times. J is TRBJ1-6 and V is TRBV6-1, with D maybe TRBD1 (6 bases). The CDR3 contains 15 residues. Germline V gene data show CDR1 as MNHNS and CDR2 as SASEGT. The V gene lost 5 bases and the J gene lost 10 bases, with 18 bases spanning the gap. CDR3 coding DNA: TGTGCCAGCAGTCCTACCCAGGGGCCGGGCTCACCCCTCCACTTT. As protein: CASSPTQGPGSPLHF.

This clonotype was seen only a few times. The rearrangement joins TRBV28 to TRBJ2-5; 8 nucleotides line up with TRBD1. CDR1 and CDR2 (germline): MDHEN, SYDVKM. The CDR3 length is 14 residues. Unmatched junction bases numbered 7, after V lost 6 bases and J lost 4 bases. The CDR3 DNA reads as TGTGCCAGCAGGGTGGACAGGGTGGGAGAGACCCAGTACTTC. This codes for CASRVDRVGETQYF. Filled out from reference TRBV28 and TRBJ2-5, the complete variable domain reads DVKVTQSSRYLVKRTGEKVFLECVQDMDHENMFWYRQDPGLGLRLIYFSYDVKMKEKGDIPEGYSVSREKKERFSLILESASTNQTSMYLCASRVDRVGETQYFGPGTRLLVL.

The rearrangement joins TRBV18 to TRBJ1-4; no clear D gene. Germline CDR1 and CDR2: KGHSH and LQKENI. This CDR3 has 15 amino acids. The V gene lost 2 bases and the J gene lost 8 bases, with 15 bases spanning the gap. CDR3 sequence reads: CASSPSGPPGEKLFF. As DNA, the CDR3 is TGTGCCAGCTCACCATCGGGTCCGCCAGGCGAAAAACTGTTTTTT.

This clonotype turned up a few times. The chain joins TRBV20-1 to TRBJ2-1, with D perhaps matching TRBD2 (5 bases). The V gene's germline CDR1 is DFQATT and CDR2 SNEGSKA (reference sequence). V was clipped by 5 bases and J by 0 bases, with 11 bases between them. This CDR3 region has 14 residues. The CDR3 DNA follows: TGCAGTGCTTTGGACTTCGACTCCTACAATGAGCAGTTCTTC. Protein product: CSALDFDSYNEQFF.

The table lists this clonotype with many counts. V gene TRBV5-5 combines with J gene TRBJ1-6; 7 positions match TRBD1. Germline V gives CDR1 SGHKS, CDR2 YYEKEE (reference sequence). The CDR3 consists of 14 residues. V gave up 4 bases and J gave up 6 bases; unmatched junction bases: 4. The CDR3 DNA follows: TGTGCCAGCAGCGCCGACAGGGTTAATTCACCCCTCCACTTT. Translated: CASSADRVNSPLHF. The full variable domain, completed using reference TRBV5-5 and TRBJ1-6, is DAGVTQSPTHLIKTRGQQVTLRCSPISGHKSVSWYQQVLGQGPQFIFQYYEKEERGRGNFPDRFSARQFPNYSSELNVNALLLGDSALYLCASSADRVNSPLHFGNGTRLTVT.

At least ten counts were recorded for this clonotype. V usage is TRBV20-1 and J usage is TRBJ1-6, with D possibly matching TRBD1 (5 bases). V lost 0 bases and J lost 9, with 15 bases in between. CDR3 size: 15 residues. The V gene's germline CDR1 is DFQATT and CDR2 SNEGSKA (reference sequence). CDR3 loop: CSARDFRLTGSPLHF. The CDR3 nucleotides read TGCAGTGCTAGAGATTTTCGGTTAACAGGTTCACCCCTCCACTTT.

This clonotype was recorded many times. This chain links TRBV5-1 with TRBJ2-7; 9 bases are shared with TRBD1. This CDR3 spans 14 amino acids. The V gene's germline CDR1 is SGHRS and CDR2 YFSETQ. With V trimmed by 8 bases and J by 2 bases, 8 bases remained unmatched. CDR3 sequence: CASSGTGQAYEQYF. CDR3 nucleotide sequence: TGCGCCAGTTCAGGGACAGGGCAAGCCTACGAGCAGTACTTC.

This clonotype was detected a few times. This chain links TRBV7-2 with TRBJ2-1; D tentatively fits TRBD1 or TRBD2 (5 bases each). Trimming stripped 5 bases from V and 12 bases from J, with 20 bases between. The germline V gene has CDR1 SGHTA and CDR2 FQGNSA. This CDR3 spans 14 amino acids. CDR3 sequence reads: CASSPQLGTGGQFF. The CDR3 DNA is TGTGCCAGCAGCCCCCAACTAGGAACTGGGGGGCAGTTCTTC. Looking up the rest from reference TRBV7-2 and TRBJ2-1 gives the full variable domain: GAGVSQSPSNKVTEKGKDVELRCDPISGHTALYWYRQSLGQGLEFLIYFQGNSAPDKSGLPSDRFSAERTGGSVSTLTIQRTQQEDSAVYLCASSPQLGTGGQFFGPGTRLTVL.

This clonotype was detected many times. In DNA, the CDR3 is TGTGCCAGCAGCCCGCAGCGCGATGAGCAGTTCTTC. It codes for CASSPQRDEQFF. The chain joins TRBV5-5 to TRBJ2-1; D gene uncertain. The germline V gene encodes CDR1 SGHKS and CDR2 YYEKEE (reference sequence). The ends were cut back, 4 bases at V and 8 bases at J, with 10 bases in the middle. The CDR3 has 12 residues.

This clonotype was seen ten or more times. V is TRBV5-1 and J is TRBJ2-3, with 8 bases that match TRBD1. With 3 bases clipped from V and 4 bases from J, the junction kept 7 bases outside the gene matches. CDR3 length: 15 amino acids. CDR1 and CDR2 from the germline V gene are SGHRS and YFSETQ. This chain's CDR3 is CASSSQGAVADTQYF. In nucleotides, the CDR3 is TGCGCCAGCAGCTCTCAGGGGGCTGTCGCAGATACGCAGTATTTT.

This clonotype was detected ten times or more. The chain is built from TRBV20-1 and TRBJ2-4; 7 positions agree with TRBD1. CDR3 length: 14 amino acids. The germline gives CDR1 DFQATT, CDR2 SNEGSKA (reference sequence). V was clipped by 5 bases and J by 1 base; unmatched bases: 5. CDR3 amino acids: CSAFEGAAKNIQYF. In nucleotides, the CDR3 is TGCAGTGCTTTCGAGGGGGCTGCCAAAAACATTCAGTACTTC.

This clonotype has more than one count but fewer than ten. The chain uses TRBV12-3 or TRBV12-4 and TRBJ1-5, with 7 bases fitting TRBD1. The CDR3 runs to 14 residues. V shed 4 bases, J shed 6 bases, and the junction held 6 bases outside the gene matches. This CDR3 reads CASSSGGLFQPQHF. DNA for the CDR3: TGTGCCAGCAGTTCAGGGGGTCTTTTTCAGCCCCAGCATTTT.

The rearrangement uses TRBV5-1 and TRBJ1-5; TRBD1 agrees at 9 bases. The CDR3 is 17 amino acids. The germline V gene has CDR1 SGHRS and CDR2 YFSETQ. The V segment lost 0 bases and the J segment 4 bases; nucleotides outside the gene matches: 8. CDR3 residues: CASSLGPMTGGNQPQHF. CDR3 in DNA: TGCGCCAGCAGCTTGGGGCCAATGACAGGGGGGAATCAGCCCCAGCATTTT.

Concerning this clonotype: A single base separates this from a much larger clone, so it may be a read error. This chain joins TRBV20-1 and TRBJ2-5; 9 nucleotides align to TRBD2. The CDR3 extends over 12 amino acids. From germline, CDR1 is DFQATT and CDR2 SNEGSKA (reference sequence). The CDR3 loop reads CSADSGGETPYF. The CDR3 nucleotides read TGCAGTGCTGATAGCGGGGGTGAGACCCCGTACTTC.

This clonotype occurred many times. The gene calls are TRBV5-1 and TRBJ2-3; D not certain. This CDR3 has 13 amino acids. V was shortened by 4 bases and J by 2 bases, with 8 bases between the two germline ends. Germline CDR1 reads SGHRS; CDR2 reads YFSETQ. The CDR3 DNA sequence: TGCGCCAGCAGCCAGACCTCCACAGATACGCAGTATTTT. Translating it yields CASSQTSTDTQYF.

The sample holds many counts of this clonotype. The chain uses TRBV18 and TRBJ2-3, with D possibly TRBD1 on 6 matching bases. The CDR3 has 16 amino acids. Trimming took off 6 bases at V and 3 bases at J, with 19 bases between the two ends. The germline gives CDR1 KGHSH, CDR2 LQKENI. The CDR3 sequence is CASSRDTGFSTDTQYF. In DNA form, the CDR3 reads TGTGCCAGCTCCCGGGATACAGGGTTTTCAACAGATACGCAGTATTTT.

The chain couples TRBV25-1 to TRBJ2-3; 16 bases are a match to TRBD2. The CDR3 loop spans 22 amino acids. Unmatched junction bases numbered 20, after V lost 5 bases and J lost 3 bases. Germline V gene data show CDR1 as MGHDK and CDR2 as SYGVNS. The CDR3 DNA follows: TGTGCCAGCAGTCCCAGGACCTTCCCGGGACTAGCGGGAGGGCCGAGGACAGATACGCAGTATTTT. Translation: CASSPRTFPGLAGGPRTDTQYF. Full variable domain (remainder filled in from reference TRBV25-1 and TRBJ2-3): EADIYQTPRYLVIGTGKKITLECSQTMGHDKMYWYQQDPGMELHLIHYSYGVNSTEKGDLSSESTVSRIRTEHFPLTLESARPSHTSQYLCASSPRTFPGLAGGPRTDTQYFGPGTRLTVL.

This clonotype was seen many times. V gene TRBV20-1 combines with J gene TRBJ2-5; 8 bases fit TRBD2. This CDR3 is 15 amino acids long. V was clipped by 6 bases and J by 0 bases; unmatched bases: 9. Germline values: CDR1 DFQATT, CDR2 SNEGSKA (reference sequence). The CDR3 DNA sequence: TGCAGTGCCCCCTCGGTAGCGGGGTACCAAGAGACCCAGTACTTC. Protein: CSAPSVAGYQETQYF.

V and J are TRBV5-1 and TRBJ1-1; unclear D gene. V lost 0 bases and J lost 1, with 16 bases in between. The CDR3 consists of 17 residues. CDR1 and CDR2 (germline): SGHRS, YFSETQ. CDR3 DNA sequence: TGCGCCAGCAGCTTGGCCGGTCAGGCGGCAAAGAACACTGAAGCTTTCTTT. This gives the protein CASSLAGQAAKNTEAFF.

The genes are TRBV5-1 and TRBJ2-1, with a possible D match to TRBD2 (6 bases). Germline assignment: CDR1 SGHRS and CDR2 YFSETQ. Between the trimmed V and J ends, which lost 0 bases and 7 bases, there was a span of 20 bases. This CDR3 has 17 amino acids. Here the CDR3 DNA reads TGCGCCAGCAGCTTGGCCGGTTCGGGCCGTAGCGGTAATGAGCAGTTCTTC. This gives the protein CASSLAGSGRSGNEQFF.

This clonotype was observed a few times. V usage is TRBV19 and J usage is TRBJ2-1; weak D call: TRBD1 (6 bases). CDR1 is LNHDA and CDR2 is SQIVND in the germline V gene (reference sequence). The CDR3 runs 14 residues. The V end lost 4 bases, the J end lost 3 bases, and 10 bases lay between the germline ends. The DNA of the CDR3 is TGTGCCAGTAGTAACAGGGTAGTCTACAATGAGCAGTTCTTC. Translation gives CASSNRVVYNEQFF.

This clonotype was observed at least ten times. The chain employs TRBV20-1 and TRBJ2-2, with 8 bases identical to TRBD2. Looked up from germline, CDR1 is DFQATT and CDR2 is SNEGSKA (reference sequence). V lost 0 bases, J lost 1 base, and 7 bases stayed unmatched. This CDR3 has 17 amino acids. The CDR3 spells CSARDPLAGGNTGELFF. The CDR3, as DNA: TGCAGTGCTAGAGATCCCCTGGCGGGAGGGAACACCGGGGAGCTGTTTTTT.

This clonotype was counted ten times or more. The V and J genes are TRBV27 and TRBJ2-1, with D perhaps TRBD1 (5 bases). Germline-derived CDR1 and CDR2 are MNHEY and SMNVEV (reference sequence). The CDR3 contains 18 residues. V was trimmed by 6 bases and J by 5 bases, leaving 26 bases between them. The DNA for the CDR3 is TGTGCCAGCAGCAGGGAAAGAGCCCAGAAAGGACATAACAATGAGCAGTTCTTC. This sequence encodes CASSRERAQKGHNNEQFF.

There are many counts of this clonotype. The chain couples TRBV5-1 to TRBJ2-1, with 9 positions matching TRBD1. The CDR3 totals 16 residues. J was trimmed by 7 bases and V by 1 base; bases with no gene match: 9. Per germline, CDR1 SGHRS and CDR2 YFSETQ. The CDR3 DNA reads as TGCGCCAGCAGCTTGCTTCCGGGACAGGGAGGTAATGAGCAGTTCTTC. It specifies CASSLLPGQGGNEQFF.

This clonotype was observed a handful of times. This chain uses TRBV6-2 or TRBV6-3 with TRBJ1-1, with 9 nucleotides matching TRBD1. The V gene's germline CDR1 is MNHEY and CDR2 SVGEGT. The length of the CDR3 is 15 residues. Losses at the gene ends were 4 bases for V and 7 bases for J; bases not matched to a gene: 10. The CDR3 protein is CASSLQGAPRGEAFF. In nucleotides, the CDR3 is TGTGCCAGCAGTTTACAGGGGGCTCCTCGTGGTGAAGCTTTCTTT.

This clonotype appeared many times. The V call is TRBV29-1, the J call TRBJ2-7; tentatively, D is TRBD2 (5 bases). Germline lookup yields CDR1 SQVTM and CDR2 ANQGSEA. This CDR3 has 11 amino acids. The V end lost 3 bases, the J end lost 7 bases, and 10 bases lay between the germline ends. CDR3 nucleotides: TGCAGCGTTGATCCAGGAGGTGAGCAGTACTTC. Residues: CSVDPGGEQYF.